The 9 T cell receptor beta chains reported below all come from one sample, sequenced in a study of T-cell reconstitution after alpha-beta-depleted transplantation in children. The authors prepared the TCRbeta library with unique molecular identifiers. TCRdb reanalysed the PCR reads using MiXCR and keeps one entry per CDR3 protein. The data contain some 80,000 distinct CDR3 sequences, 15% to 20% of them singletons. The sample was PBMCs, mostly from graft donor cells, taken 360 days after TCRalphabeta/CD19-depleted stem cell transplant. The receptors shown here come from a male patient between 2 and 10 years old who had a stem cell transplant for acute lymphoblastic leukemia, so the T cells may come from the graft donor.

This clonotype was recorded at least ten times. This chain joins TRBV13 and TRBJ2-5; weak D call: TRBD2 (6 bases). The V gene's germline CDR1 is PRHDT and CDR2 FYEKMQ (reference sequence). The ends were cut back, 4 bases at V and 1 base at J, with 16 bases in the middle. The CDR3 has 16 amino acids. DNA of the CDR3: TGTGCCAGCAGCTCACAGGTGAATAGCGGCCAAGAGACCCAGTACTTC. Translating it yields CASSSQVNSGQETQYF.

The J gene is TRBJ1-1, the V gene TRBV5-1; D not certain. The CDR3 totals 16 residues. Trimming shortened V by 0 bases and J by 0 bases, and 12 bases separated the two germline ends. Per germline, CDR1 SGHRS and CDR2 YFSETQ. The CDR3 nucleotides read TGCGCCAGCAGCTTGGTGGTTACAAGCCTGAACACTGAAGCTTTCTTT. Protein: CASSLVVTSLNTEAFF.

This clonotype showed up just a few times. The chain employs TRBV6-2 or TRBV6-3 and TRBJ2-5; D not resolved. V was shortened by 6 bases and J by 1 base, with 9 bases between the two germline ends. This CDR3 region has 13 residues. CDR1 and CDR2 (germline): MNHEY, SVGEGT. The CDR3, as DNA: TGTGCCAGCAGGGGCCCGGTCCAAGAGACCCAGTACTTC. Protein product: CASRGPVQETQYF.

There are many counts of this clonotype. The rearrangement links TRBV4-1 to TRBJ2-1; 10 nucleotides match TRBD2. V gave up 0 bases and J gave up 3 bases; unmatched junction bases: 8. Germline CDR1 is MGHRA and CDR2 is YSYEKL. The CDR3 covers 18 residues. The CDR3 here is CASSQDNPRTSGYNEQFF. CDR3 DNA: TGCGCCAGCAGCCAAGATAACCCCCGGACTAGCGGCTACAATGAGCAGTTCTTC.

This clonotype occurred many times. The chain has TRBV20-1 and TRBJ2-1; 11 bases fit TRBD2. Germline CDR1 is DFQATT and CDR2 is SNEGSKA (reference sequence). V lost 6 bases and J lost 8; bases outside the gene matches: 9. This CDR3 comprises 14 residues. CDR3 nucleotide sequence: TGCAGTGCACCTAGCGGGAGGAGCCGTGATGAGCAGTTCTTC. This encodes CSAPSGRSRDEQFF.

This clonotype has ten or more counts. The chain recombines TRBV20-1 with TRBJ2-7; 10 bases are shared with TRBD2. Germline CDR1 and CDR2: DFQATT and SNEGSKA (reference sequence). The CDR3 extends over 15 amino acids. V was clipped by 1 base and J by 3 bases; unmatched bases: 6. The CDR3 sequence is CSARAGTSVIYEQYF. The CDR3 coding sequence is TGCAGTGCTAGAGCCGGGACTAGCGTTATCTACGAGCAGTACTTC.

This clonotype has only a few counts. The rearrangement links TRBV12-3 or TRBV12-4 to TRBJ2-2, with D maybe TRBD1 (5 bases). V was cut by 5 bases and J by 4 bases, with 11 bases left in between. The CDR3 extends over 14 amino acids. The CDR3 DNA sequence: TGTGCCAGCAGTGCCTACGACAGCACCGGGGAGCTGTTTTTT. Translating gives CASSAYDSTGELFF.

This clonotype turned up a few times. The rearrangement links TRBV11-2 to TRBJ2-7, with 7 bases that match TRBD1. Losses at the gene ends were 4 bases for V and 4 bases for J; bases not matched to a gene: 7. The V gene's germline CDR1 is SGHAT and CDR2 FQNNGV. The CDR3 totals 14 residues. The chain's CDR3 is CASSYRGRLYEQYF. CDR3 DNA: TGTGCCAGCAGCTACAGGGGTCGATTATACGAGCAGTACTTC.

The genes are TRBV12-3 or TRBV12-4 and TRBJ2-5; possibly TRBD1 or TRBD2 for D (5 bases each). This CDR3 has 14 residues. V lost 2 bases, J lost 1 base, and 8 bases lay in between. CDR3 loop: CASSLWGTQETQYF. The CDR3 nucleotides are TGTGCCAGCAGTTTATGGGGGACCCAAGAGACCCAGTACTTC.